The 13 T cell receptor beta chains below were found in one sample sequenced in a study of shared clonotypes between healthy human individuals. Naivety among CD8 cells was defined by CD45RO negativity and positive CCR7 selection, thereby excluding terminally differentiated effector memory CD45RA+ cells. TCRdb's table, derived via immunoSEQ multiplex PCR, lists solely in-frame clones and lacks some. The sample lists about 680,000 clones, around 92% seen once, with 24% in the top ten. The specimen sequenced was naive CD8+ T cells sorted from blood. The receptors shown here come from a man aged 25 to 40 in good health.

The V gene is TRBV10-2, the J gene TRBJ2-3; D is undetermined. Per the germline V gene, CDR1 is WSHSY and CDR2 is SAAADI. V lost 2 bases, J lost 2 bases, and 11 bases lay in between. This CDR3 has 15 residues. CDR3 region: CASSEVAGFTDTQYF. Written as DNA, the CDR3 is TGCGCCAGCAGTGAGGTCGCTGGTTTCACAGATACGCAGTATTTT.

V gene TRBV11-3 combines with J gene TRBJ2-7, with 10 bases that match TRBD1. This CDR3 contains 20 residues. Germline V gene sequence: CDR1 SGHNT, CDR2 YENEEA. Trimming took 7 bases from V and 2 from J; bases not matched to a gene: 23. In DNA, the CDR3 is TGTGCCAGCACCTATATACACGGGACAGGGGTCTCAGCCCTGGCCTACGAGCAGTACTTC. As protein: CASTYIHGTGVSALAYEQYF.

The rearrangement links TRBV27 to TRBJ2-2, with 10 positions matching TRBD2. Germline CDR1 and CDR2: MNHEY and SMNVEV (reference sequence). Trimming cost V 0 bases and J 7 bases; bases outside gene matches: 8. This CDR3 spans 17 amino acids. The CDR3 DNA is TGTGCCAGCAGTTTATCGTTTCCTAGCGGGAGTTTCGGGGAGCTGTTTTTT. Translation: CASSLSFPSGSFGELFF.

The V and J genes are TRBV6-5 and TRBJ2-7; D tentatively reads TRBD1 or TRBD2 (5 bases each). V lost 5 bases and J lost 0, with 8 bases in between. This CDR3 is 13 amino acids long. Per germline, CDR1 MNHEY and CDR2 SVGAGI. This CDR3 is CASSTGPSYEQYF. The CDR3 DNA reads TGTGCCAGCAGTACGGGACCCTCCTACGAGCAGTACTTC.

V gene TRBV13 combines with J gene TRBJ1-1; unclear D gene. Germline V gives CDR1 PRHDT, CDR2 FYEKMQ (reference sequence). The V end was cut by 5 bases, the J end by 0 bases, with 7 bases between. This CDR3 is built from 13 residues. DNA for the CDR3: TGTGCCAGCAGCGGCAGTATGAACACTGAAGCTTTCTTT. Protein sequence: CASSGSMNTEAFF.

This chain uses TRBV2 with TRBJ2-7, with a tentative D call TRBD2 (7 bases). The CDR3 spans 14 residues. CDR1 is SNHLY and CDR2 is FYNNEI in the germline V gene. The ends were cut back, 8 bases at V and 2 bases at J, with 16 bases in the middle. In DNA, the CDR3 is TGTGCCAGCTCTGAGGGGGAGGGCCCCTACGAGCAGTACTTC. It is translated as CASSEGEGPYEQYF.

On this clone itself: The same CDR3 arises from other DNA sequences in this sample as well. The chain recombines TRBV27 with TRBJ2-7; 11 positions agree with TRBD2. The germline gives CDR1 MNHEY, CDR2 SMNVEV (reference sequence). The CDR3 is 15 amino acids. Unmatched junction bases numbered 7, after V lost 5 bases and J lost 4 bases. The CDR3 sequence is CASSLTSGRSYEQYF. In DNA, the CDR3 is TGTGCCAGCAGTCTCACTAGCGGGAGATCGTACGAGCAGTACTTC.

The rearrangement joins TRBV5-1 to TRBJ2-3; 14 nucleotides line up with TRBD2. V was clipped by 3 bases and J by 4 bases; unmatched bases: 7. Germline V lookup: CDR1 SGHRS, CDR2 YFSETQ. The CDR3 spans 17 residues. The CDR3 region is CASSSGLAGVLADTQYF. CDR3 sequence (DNA): TGCGCCAGCAGCTCGGGACTAGCGGGAGTATTGGCAGATACGCAGTATTTT.

Concerning this clone itself: A far larger clone differs by one base, so this is likely a read error. V usage is TRBV7-9 and J usage is TRBJ1-2; TRBD1 agrees at 11 bases. CDR3 length equals 13 residues. Germline loops: CDR1 SEHNR, CDR2 FQNEAQ (reference sequence). Trimming cost V 5 bases and J 5 bases; bases outside gene matches: 1. CDR3 sequence: CASSGTGGYGYTF. CDR3 sequence (DNA): TGTGCCAGCAGCGGGACAGGGGGGTATGGCTACACCTTC.

The V call is TRBV28, the J call TRBJ1-1; no reliable D call. The CDR3 runs to 11 residues. Germline assignment: CDR1 MDHEN and CDR2 SYDVKM. V was pared by 4 bases and J by 2 bases, with 2 bases between. The CDR3 sequence is CASSSNTEAFF. In DNA, the CDR3 is TGTGCCAGCAGTTCCAACACTGAAGCTTTCTTT. Full variable domain (missing parts from reference TRBV28 and TRBJ1-1): DVKVTQSSRYLVKRTGEKVFLECVQDMDHENMFWYRQDPGLGLRLIYFSYDVKMKEKGDIPEGYSVSREKKERFSLILESASTNQTSMYLCASSSNTEAFFGQGTRLTVV.

The chain has TRBV7-9 and TRBJ2-7, with D possibly being TRBD1 or TRBD2 (6 bases each). Deletions cut 5 bases from V and 6 bases from J, with 8 bases between. The CDR3 length is 11 residues. The germline V gene encodes CDR1 SEHNR and CDR2 FQNEAQ (reference sequence). CDR3 bases: TGTGCCAGCAGCCGGGGGCCCGAGCAGTACTTC. This gives the protein CASSRGPEQYF.

This clone was observed a single time. The V and J genes are TRBV5-1 and TRBJ2-7, with D possibly TRBD1 on 5 matching bases. CDR1 is SGHRS and CDR2 is YFSETQ in the germline V gene. Trimming stripped 4 bases from V and 4 bases from J, with 15 bases between. This CDR3 spans 14 amino acids. The CDR3 reads CASSVDSLAYEQYF. As DNA, the CDR3 is TGCGCCAGCAGCGTCGACAGTCTGGCTTACGAGCAGTACTTC.

The chain employs TRBV18 and TRBJ2-2; 13 positions match TRBD2. The CDR3 runs to 16 residues. The V and J ends lost 6 bases and 4 bases, in that order; junction bases with no gene match: 5. Germline-derived CDR1 and CDR2 are KGHSH and LQKENI. CDR3 region: CASSPTSGRATGELFF. The DNA of the CDR3 is TGTGCCAGCTCTCCCACTAGCGGGAGGGCCACCGGGGAGCTGTTTTTT.